The clone carrying this T cell receptor beta chain was observed at least ten times. The antigen remains undetermined. This sample was included in a study of human T cells and chemical hapten exposure. Study in general: Small differences in pooled library volume mainly drove the variation in TCR yields per sample. General study findings and limits: TCRs whose frequency exceeded 1 in 1000 remained the same following DPC sensitization.

Whole blood that had not been fractionated was the source of extracted total RNA. This CDR3 is built from 14 residues. Germline V gene sequence: CDR1 MGHDK, CDR2 SYGVNS. J was trimmed by 13 bases and V by 4 bases; bases with no gene match: 5. Individual cDNA molecules each carried unique molecular identifiers attached by the library. Original methodology: Samples had a median of around 96,000 TCRs, ranging roughly 20,000 to 690,600. Each CDR3 protein gets one entry after TCRdb re-called the 5' RACE reads with MiXCR. The V and J calls were not made by the authors but by TCRdb's processing. The sample includes 81,000 or so distinct CDR3 sequences, roughly 7.7% of them seen just once.

This clonotype was obtained from a male donor in good health. The genes are TRBV25-1 and TRBJ2-1; the match to TRBD2 covers 15 bases. The CDR3 here is CASSGLGLAGGQFF. CDR3 sequence (DNA): TGTGCCAGCAGTGGATTGGGACTAGCGGGGGGCCAGTTCTTC. Supplemented by reference TRBV25-1 and TRBJ2-1, the full variable domain reads EADIYQTPRYLVIGTGKKITLECSQTMGHDKMYWYQQDPGMELHLIHYSYGVNSTEKGDLSSESTVSRIRTEHFPLTLESARPSHTSQYLCASSGLGLAGGQFFGPGTRLTVL.